This T cell receptor beta chain comes out of a study of shared clonotypes between healthy human individuals. Study results and limitations: When compared with the clonotypes that were shared by all four sorted-subset donors, the non-shared clonotypes turned out to have lower generation probabilities.

About this clone: What it binds is unknown.

Naive CD4+ cells were CD45RA-selected; the remaining cells were memory. TCRdb keeps only in-frame clones here, not all; method: immunoSEQ multiplex PCR. The sample has millions of clones; 90% to 95% are singletons. Germline V gene sequence: CDR1 SNHLY, CDR2 FYNNEI. V lost 4 bases and J lost 7, with 16 bases in between. The CDR3 loop spans 14 amino acids. The receptor was isolated from a man aged 18 to 30 in good health. Sequencing was done on a sample of naive CD4+ T cells sorted from blood. Described subset: CD45RA+ positively selected. The chain is built from TRBV2 and TRBJ2-5; D may correspond to TRBD1 or TRBD2 (5 bases each). As DNA, the CDR3 is TGTGCCAGCAGTGGACCCGGGACCGTCGGGACCCAGTACTTC. This encodes CASSGPGTVGTQYF.